This TCR beta chain was recorded in a study of T cell responses to AZD1222 COVID-19 vaccine. Comments on this clone: The target antigen is unknown.

Notes on the study in general: Repertoires in all cases were sampled only once the peak T cell response had passed.

Measured with immunoSEQ multiplex PCR; TCRdb has only the in-frame clones, and not every one. The data contain some 130,000 clones, under 95% of them seen just once; the ten biggest clones take up over 7.5%. CDR3 length: 12 amino acids. V was pared by 3 bases and J by 4 bases, with 5 bases between. CDR1 and CDR2 (germline): MNHEY, SVGEGT. This material consisted of peripheral blood, taken on day 0 of AZD1222 vaccination. This receptor was identified in an adult in good health. The chain uses TRBV6-2 or TRBV6-3 and TRBJ2-3, with D hard to call. CDR3 loop: CASSYLSDTQYF. In nucleotides, the CDR3 is TGTGCCAGCAGTTATCTTTCAGATACGCAGTATTTT.